A single sample is the source of the 25 T cell receptor beta chains below, sequenced in a study of blood T cell repertoires in COVID-19 (dated by TCRdb to about 2020). The method was the immunoSEQ multiplex PCR assay. TCRdb retrieved this table from immuneACCESS and kept in-frame rearrangements only. Not all clones are present; in checked studies, unresolved V genes account for under half, and no reason is known for the remainder. The sample includes approximately 110,000 clones, with over 70% observed a single time. The ten largest clones represent almost 4.5% of the sample. What was sequenced was peripheral blood. The receptors here all came from a human donor in a cohort sampled during active or convalescent COVID-19.

The V call is TRBV7-9, the J call TRBJ2-3; 10 nucleotides align to TRBD1. V dropped 4 bases and J dropped 1; count of bases not matched to a gene: 2. The length of the CDR3 is 15 residues. The V gene's germline CDR1 is SEHNR and CDR2 FQNEAQ (reference sequence). The CDR3: CASSWDRGGTDTQYF. The CDR3, as DNA: TGTGCCAGCAGCTGGGACAGGGGTGGCACAGATACGCAGTATTTT.

The DNA for the CDR3 is TGTGCCAGCAGTCTCCGAGCGGGAGCGTTAATGGCAGATACGCAGTATTTT. It codes for CASSLRAGALMADTQYF. This chain links TRBV27 with TRBJ2-3; 8 bases are shared with TRBD2. Unmatched junction bases numbered 14, after V lost 5 bases and J lost 4 bases. There are 17 residues in the CDR3. Germline CDR1 is MNHEY and CDR2 is SMNVEV (reference sequence).

The rearrangement joins TRBV7-2 to TRBJ2-5; 7 nucleotides match TRBD1. The CDR3 is 14 amino acids. V gave up 2 bases and J gave up 4 bases; unmatched junction bases: 4. The germline gives CDR1 SGHTA, CDR2 FQGNSA. The chain's CDR3 is CASSLNRDRETQYF. Here the CDR3 DNA reads TGTGCCAGCAGCTTAAACAGGGACAGAGAGACCCAGTACTTC.

The chain uses TRBV3-1 (or the pseudogene TRBV3-2) and TRBJ2-3, with D perhaps matching TRBD1 (5 bases). This CDR3 is 16 amino acids long. V gave up 1 base and J gave up 4 bases, with 15 bases separating them. CDR1 is LGHDT and CDR2 is YNNKEL in the germline V gene (reference sequence). CDR3 residues: CASSQGLRGLADTQYF. The CDR3 DNA sequence: TGTGCCAGCAGCCAAGGATTAAGGGGCCTGGCAGATACGCAGTATTTT.

This clone was seen once. This chain joins TRBV3-1 (or the pseudogene TRBV3-2) and TRBJ2-7; weak D call: TRBD2 (5 bases). The V and J ends lost 1 base and 3 bases respectively, with 7 bases between them. This CDR3 spans 13 amino acids. CDR1 is LGHDT, CDR2 YNNKEL, per germline (reference sequence). The CDR3 DNA is TGTGCCAGCAGCCAAGGCGGGTTCTACGAGCAGTACTTC. This translates into CASSQGGFYEQYF.

The CDR3 here is CASSLYSGQNEKLFF. CDR3 in DNA: TGTGCCAGCAGCCTCTATTCGGGACAAAATGAAAAACTGTTTTTT. The V gene is TRBV7-2, the J gene TRBJ1-4, with D tentatively TRBD1 (6 bases). Trimming took 5 bases from V and 5 from J, leaving 15 bases between them. This CDR3 is 15 amino acids long. The germline V gene encodes CDR1 SGHTA and CDR2 FQGNSA.

V usage is TRBV30 and J usage is TRBJ1-4; D unresolved. Germline CDR1 is GTSNPN and CDR2 is SVGIG (reference sequence). The ends were cut back, 6 bases at V and 7 bases at J, with 18 bases in the middle. The CDR3 contains 14 residues. In DNA, the CDR3 is TGTGCCTGCCCGAGTCGGAGGGTGAGTGAAAAACTGTTTTTT. Protein product: CACPSRRVSEKLFF.

On this clone itself: Other DNA sequences in this sample translate to the same CDR3. The rearrangement links TRBV6-4 to TRBJ2-5; 10 positions match TRBD1. The CDR3 loop spans 13 amino acids. CDR1 and CDR2 from the germline V gene are MRHNA and SNTAGT. The J segment lost 4 bases and the V segment lost 5 bases, leaving 1 base of the junction unmatched. The CDR3 region is CASSRDRGETQYF. The CDR3 nucleotides are TGTGCCAGCAGTCGGGACAGGGGAGAGACCCAGTACTTC.

In its sample, this clone was seen once. The chain joins TRBV12-3 or TRBV12-4 to TRBJ2-1, with D uncertain. The CDR3 is made up of 13 amino acids. V lost 5 bases and J 5 bases, leaving 10 bases between the germline ends. The CDR3 bases are TGTGCCAGCAGTGGCGGTCGCGACAATGAGCAGTTCTTC. Protein product: CASSGGRDNEQFF.

The rearrangement joins TRBV27 to TRBJ2-5; a possible D gene is TRBD2 (5 bases). Germline V gives CDR1 MNHEY, CDR2 SMNVEV (reference sequence). V shed 3 bases and J shed 5 bases, with 16 bases lying between them. The CDR3 consists of 15 residues. DNA for the CDR3: TGTGCCAGCAGTTTGGGTAGGGAGTGGGAGGAGACCCAGTACTTC. Translation: CASSLGREWEETQYF.

V gene TRBV6-5 combines with J gene TRBJ1-5; TRBD1 might be the D (6 bases). Germline loops: CDR1 MNHEY, CDR2 SVGAGI. Trimming stripped 6 bases from V and 3 bases from J, with 15 bases between. The CDR3 is made up of 15 amino acids. CDR3 in amino acids: CASRPRGAINQPQHF. The CDR3 DNA reads TGTGCCAGCAGGCCGCGGGGGGCCATCAATCAGCCCCAGCATTTT.

The rearrangement uses TRBV7-9 and TRBJ2-2; 7 positions agree with TRBD2. This CDR3 spans 16 amino acids. Losses at the gene ends were 3 bases for V and 4 bases for J; bases not matched to a gene: 8. Germline V gene lookup returns CDR1 SEHNR and CDR2 FQNEAQ (reference sequence). The DNA of the CDR3 is TGTGCCAGCAGCTTCGGAGCGGGATTTACCACCGGGGAGCTGTTTTTT. This translates into CASSFGAGFTTGELFF.

The chain is built from TRBV7-3 and TRBJ2-2, with D perhaps TRBD2 (6 bases). The length of the CDR3 is 16 residues. Between the trimmed V and J ends, which lost 2 bases and 6 bases, there was a span of 16 bases. The germline V gene encodes CDR1 SGHTA and CDR2 FQGTGA. Here the CDR3 reads CASSLRGGIYSGELFF. CDR3 in DNA: TGTGCCAGCAGCTTACGGGGCGGGATCTACTCCGGGGAGCTGTTTTTT.

The genes are TRBV6-5 and TRBJ1-1; D not resolved. CDR3 size: 12 residues. Looked up from germline, CDR1 is MNHEY and CDR2 is SVGAGI. The ends were cut back, 8 bases at V and 6 bases at J, with 13 bases in the middle. CDR3 in amino acids: CASRPGEAEAFF. DNA for the CDR3: TGTGCCAGCCGACCCGGGGAGGCTGAAGCTTTCTTT.

The rearrangement uses TRBV18 and TRBJ2-1, with 14 bases aligning to TRBD2. Germline assignment: CDR1 KGHSH and CDR2 LQKENI. Trimming took 2 bases from V and 8 from J; bases not matched to a gene: 5. The CDR3 has 16 residues. The CDR3 protein is CASSPFGLAGGHEQFF. CDR3 nucleotide sequence: TGTGCCAGCTCACCATTCGGACTAGCGGGGGGCCATGAGCAGTTCTTC.

This clone was counted a single time. V and J are TRBV7-2 and TRBJ1-3, with D possibly being TRBD1 (5 bases). CDR3 length: 15 amino acids. V dropped 1 base and J dropped 4 bases, with 11 bases sitting between them. Per the germline V gene, CDR1 is SGHTA and CDR2 is FQGNSA. The CDR3 coding sequence is TGTGCCAGCAGCTTAGAGGGGCTAAGGGGAAACACCATATATTTT. Translation: CASSLEGLRGNTIYF.

J is TRBJ2-1 and V is TRBV5-6; D not resolved. The CDR3 is 11 amino acids. Germline CDR1 and CDR2: SGHDT and YYEEEE. V gave up 2 bases and J gave up 10 bases, with 7 bases separating them. The CDR3 DNA reads TGTGCCAGCAGCTTTGGGCTCGAGCAGTTCTTC. This translates into CASSFGLEQFF.

This clone was detected only a few times. This rearrangement joins TRBV9 to TRBJ2-3, with 8 bases matching TRBD2. Germline V gene data show CDR1 as SGDLS and CDR2 as YYNGEE. Germline trimming cut 4 bases from V and 5 bases from J; bases unmatched to any gene: 12. The CDR3 length is 16 residues. The CDR3 bases are TGTGCCAGCAGCTATTCTATTGAGGCGGGAGGAGATACGCAGTATTTT. Translation: CASSYSIEAGGDTQYF.

This clone was detected once. V gene TRBV7-9 combines with J gene TRBJ1-5; 9 nucleotides agree with TRBD1. Germline assignment: CDR1 SEHNR and CDR2 FQNEAQ (reference sequence). The CDR3 has 15 residues. V lost 3 bases and J lost 7; bases outside the gene matches: 7. CDR3 in amino acids: CASSFEGTGKQPQHF. CDR3 coding DNA: TGTGCCAGCAGCTTTGAAGGGACAGGGAAACAGCCCCAGCATTTT.

The chain joins TRBV7-9 to TRBJ1-3; possible D gene TRBD1, 5 bases. CDR3 length: 14 residues. The germline V gene encodes CDR1 SEHNR and CDR2 FQNEAQ (reference sequence). The ends were cut back, 4 bases at V and 2 bases at J, with 9 bases in the middle. The CDR3 loop reads CASSSTGPGNTIYF. The CDR3 coding sequence is TGTGCCAGCAGCTCCACAGGACCTGGAAACACCATATATTTT. The complete variable domain, with remaining parts taken from reference TRBV7-9 and TRBJ1-3, reads DTGVSQNPRHKITKRGQNVTFRCDPISEHNRLYWYRQTLGQGPEFLTYFQNEAQLEKSRLLSDRFSAERPKGSFSTLEIQRTEQGDSAMYLCASSSTGPGNTIYFGEGSWLTVV.

The gene calls are TRBV19 and TRBJ2-1; 14 bases agree with TRBD2. V trimming: 5 bases; J trimming: 6 bases; junction bases outside the gene matches: 3. CDR3 length: 15 residues. Germline values: CDR1 LNHDA, CDR2 SQIVND (reference sequence). The DNA of the CDR3 is TGTGCCAGTAGTTGGGGGACTAGCGGGAGCAATGAGCAGTTCTTC. Translating gives CASSWGTSGSNEQFF. Using reference TRBV19 and TRBJ2-1 for the parts outside the CDR3, the full variable domain is DGGITQSPKYLFRKEGQNVTLSCEQNLNHDAMYWYRQDPGQGLRLIYYSQIVNDFQKGDIAEGYSVSREKKESFPLTVTSAQKNPTAFYLCASSWGTSGSNEQFFGPGTRLTVL.

This chain joins TRBV24-1 and TRBJ2-5, with 8 bases lining up with TRBD2. The CDR3 has 15 amino acids. Germline V gives CDR1 KGHDR, CDR2 SFDVKD. J was trimmed by 5 bases and V by 6 bases; bases with no gene match: 10. CDR3: CATSSRGGADETQYF. CDR3 coding DNA: TGTGCCACCAGTTCCCGGGGGGGGGCGGACGAGACCCAGTACTTC.

The rearrangement joins TRBV13 to TRBJ2-7; D is unresolved. The CDR3 runs to 13 residues. Trimming took 4 bases from V and 1 from J, leaving 8 bases between them. Per germline, CDR1 PRHDT and CDR2 FYEKMQ (reference sequence). The CDR3 spells CASSSPSSYEQYF. The CDR3, as DNA: TGTGCCAGCAGCTCCCCCTCTTCCTACGAGCAGTACTTC.

V and J are TRBV19 and TRBJ1-5; D is unclear. CDR1 and CDR2 (germline): LNHDA, SQIVND (reference sequence). The CDR3 consists of 14 residues. Trimming left V 5 bases short and J 6 bases short, with 14 bases between. The CDR3 sequence is CASSRESEGQPQHF. The CDR3 DNA reads as TGTGCCAGTAGTCGAGAGAGCGAGGGTCAGCCCCAGCATTTT. Full variable domain (rest looked up from reference TRBV19 and TRBJ1-5): DGGITQSPKYLFRKEGQNVTLSCEQNLNHDAMYWYRQDPGQGLRLIYYSQIVNDFQKGDIAEGYSVSREKKESFPLTVTSAQKNPTAFYLCASSRESEGQPQHFGDGTRLSIL.

This sequence joins TRBV5-1 and TRBJ2-5; 7 nucleotides align to TRBD2. V lost 3 bases, J lost 2 bases, and 10 bases stayed unmatched. Germline assignment: CDR1 SGHRS and CDR2 YFSETQ. The CDR3 is 16 residues long. Written as DNA, the CDR3 is TGCGCCAGCAGCTGGATTGCTAGCGGCGGACAAGAGACCCAGTACTTC. Translating gives CASSWIASGGQETQYF.